This TCR beta chain was sequenced in a study of OX40 agonist ivuxolimab in advanced cancers. The J segment lost 6 bases and the V segment lost 4 bases, leaving 13 bases of the junction unmatched. Germline CDR1 is SGHTA and CDR2 is FQGNSA. This CDR3 spans 16 amino acids. The method was immunoSEQ multiplex PCR; TCRdb's version includes in-frame clones alone and lacks a portion of them. The table has 50,000 or so clones, around 89% seen once. V is TRBV7-2 and J is TRBJ2-5, with 8 bases lining up with TRBD2. This receptor was taken from an adult with an advanced solid tumor such as melanoma, head and neck, liver or kidney cancer. The specimen was CD4+ or CD8+ T cells sorted from blood, collected in a trial of the OX40 agonist ivuxolimab. The CDR3 DNA sequence: TGTGCCAGCAGCTCTACTAGCGGACCTCAGGATAAGACCCAGTACTTC. Protein: CASSSTSGPQDKTQYF.